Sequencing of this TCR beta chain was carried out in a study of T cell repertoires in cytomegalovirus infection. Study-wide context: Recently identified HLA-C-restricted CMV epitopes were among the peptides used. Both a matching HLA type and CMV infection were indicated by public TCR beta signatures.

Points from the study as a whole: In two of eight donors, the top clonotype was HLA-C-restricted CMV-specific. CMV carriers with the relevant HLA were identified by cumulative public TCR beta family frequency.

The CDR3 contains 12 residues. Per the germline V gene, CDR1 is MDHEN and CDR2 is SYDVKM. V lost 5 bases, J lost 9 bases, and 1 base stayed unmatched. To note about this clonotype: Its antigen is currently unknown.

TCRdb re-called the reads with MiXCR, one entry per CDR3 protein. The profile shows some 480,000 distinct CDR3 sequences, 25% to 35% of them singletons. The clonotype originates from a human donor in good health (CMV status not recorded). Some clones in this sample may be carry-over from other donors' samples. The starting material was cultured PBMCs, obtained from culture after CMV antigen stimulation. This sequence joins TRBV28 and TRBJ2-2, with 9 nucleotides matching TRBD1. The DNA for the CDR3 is TGTGCCAGCAGTGGACAGGGGCGGGAGCTGTTTTTT. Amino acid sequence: CASSGQGRELFF.